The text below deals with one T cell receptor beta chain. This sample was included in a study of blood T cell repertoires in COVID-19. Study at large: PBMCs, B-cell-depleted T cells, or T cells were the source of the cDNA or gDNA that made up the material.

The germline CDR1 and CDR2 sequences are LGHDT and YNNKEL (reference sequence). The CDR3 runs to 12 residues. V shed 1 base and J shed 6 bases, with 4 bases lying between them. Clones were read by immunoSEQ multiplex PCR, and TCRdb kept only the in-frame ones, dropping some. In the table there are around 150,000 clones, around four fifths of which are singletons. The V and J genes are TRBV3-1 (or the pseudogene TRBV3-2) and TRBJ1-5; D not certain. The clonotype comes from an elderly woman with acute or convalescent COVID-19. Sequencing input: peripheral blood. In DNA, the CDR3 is TGTGCCAGCAGCCAAGGGGCTCAGCCCCAGCATTTT. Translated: CASSQGAQPQHF.